A single sample gave rise to the 28 T cell receptor beta chains below, sequenced in a study of blood T cell repertoires in COVID-19. Profiling relied on immunoSEQ multiplex PCR, and the TCRdb table lists in-frame clones only, not all of them. The sample lists 110,000 or so clones; around 85% were seen once. The sequenced sample was peripheral blood. Receptor source: a human donor in a cohort sampled during active COVID-19.

This chain joins TRBV5-4 and TRBJ1-1, with D possibly being TRBD1 (5 bases). Trimming pared 0 bases from V and 1 base from J, leaving 7 bases between. The CDR3 runs 14 residues. CDR1 is SGHNT, CDR2 YYREEE, per germline (reference sequence). Here the CDR3 reads CASSLVTGNTEAFF. The CDR3 region has the DNA TGTGCCAGCAGCTTGGTTACAGGGAACACTGAAGCTTTCTTT. The variable domain in full, with the rest retrieved from reference TRBV5-4 and TRBJ1-1, is ETGVTQSPTHLIKTRGQQVTLRCSSQSGHNTVSWYQQALGQGPQFIFQYYREEENGRGNFPPRFSGLQFPNYSSELNVNALELDDSALYLCASSLVTGNTEAFFGQGTRLTVV.

The gene calls are TRBV3-1 (or the pseudogene TRBV3-2) and TRBJ2-3, with 9 bases lining up with TRBD1. The CDR3 extends over 14 amino acids. The trim removed 4 bases at V and 4 bases at J, leaving 3 bases unmatched. Germline CDR1 reads LGHDT; CDR2 reads YNNKEL (reference sequence). The CDR3 DNA follows: TGTGCCAGCAGCCGGGACAGGGTACCAGATACGCAGTATTTT. It translates to CASSRDRVPDTQYF.

The rearrangement links TRBV19 to TRBJ1-5; no clear D. Germline values: CDR1 LNHDA, CDR2 SQIVND (reference sequence). V was pared by 7 bases and J by 1 base, with 14 bases between. The CDR3 is made up of 15 amino acids. CDR3 DNA sequence: TGTGCCAGTAATCCCCGCCGCGGAAGCAATCAGCCCCAGCATTTT. Protein product: CASNPRRGSNQPQHF.

The chain couples TRBV6-2 or TRBV6-3 to TRBJ2-3, with 12 bases fitting TRBD2. Trimming at V came to 6 bases and at J to 7 bases, leaving 14 bases not matched to a gene. Germline CDR1 and CDR2: MNHEY and SVGEGT. The CDR3 spans 17 residues. Here the CDR3 reads CASSDQPLAGGPYTQYF. The CDR3 DNA sequence: TGTGCCAGCAGCGATCAACCTCTAGCGGGGGGGCCATATACGCAGTATTTT.

This sequence joins TRBV11-2 and TRBJ2-2; tentatively, D is TRBD1 (5 bases). The CDR3 runs to 16 residues. Germline lookup yields CDR1 SGHAT and CDR2 FQNNGV. Deletions cut 0 bases from V and 2 bases from J, with 10 bases between. CDR3 in DNA: TGTGCCAGCAGCTTAGAAGGGGCGATTAACACCGGGGAGCTGTTTTTT. Amino acid sequence: CASSLEGAINTGELFF. The full variable domain, in which reference TRBV11-2 and TRBJ2-2 provide the parts outside the CDR3, is EAGVAQSPRYKIIEKRQSVAFWCNPISGHATLYWYQQILGQGPKLLIQFQNNGVVDDSQLPKDRFSAERLKGVDSTLKIQPAKLEDSAVYLCASSLEGAINTGELFFGEGSRLTVL.

The V and J genes are TRBV7-2 and TRBJ1-2; 7 nucleotides agree with TRBD1. The CDR3 consists of 15 residues. The J segment lost 1 base and the V segment lost 5 bases, leaving 7 bases of the junction unmatched. Germline V gives CDR1 SGHTA, CDR2 FQGNSA. The CDR3 region is CASSAYRGVNYGYTF. CDR3 in DNA: TGTGCCAGCAGCGCCTACAGGGGTGTTAACTATGGCTACACCTTC.

This clone occurred once. V usage is TRBV7-2 and J usage is TRBJ2-1; perhaps TRBD1 as D (5 bases). V was cut by 4 bases and J by 7 bases, with 11 bases left in between. Germline V gene lookup returns CDR1 SGHTA and CDR2 FQGNSA. The CDR3 totals 13 residues. The CDR3 is CASSSRVGNEQFF. The CDR3 DNA reads TGTGCCAGCAGCTCCAGGGTAGGGAATGAGCAGTTCTTC.

The genes are TRBV5-5 and TRBJ1-4; 10 nucleotides agree with TRBD1. The CDR3 extends over 15 amino acids. V lost 2 bases to trimming and J lost 7 bases; unmatched junction nucleotides: 5. CDR1 is SGHKS and CDR2 is YYEKEE in the germline V gene (reference sequence). The CDR3 spells CASSLAGDRGEKLFF. The CDR3 nucleotides are TGTGCCAGCAGCTTAGCCGGGGACAGGGGTGAAAAACTGTTTTTT. Supplemented by reference TRBV5-5 and TRBJ1-4, the full variable domain reads DAGVTQSPTHLIKTRGQQVTLRCSPISGHKSVSWYQQVLGQGPQFIFQYYEKEERGRGNFPDRFSARQFPNYSSELNVNALLLGDSALYLCASSLAGDRGEKLFFGSGTQLSVL.

This clone has just one count. This rearrangement joins TRBV7-2 to TRBJ1-2; tentatively, D is TRBD1 (6 bases). Germline CDR1 is SGHTA and CDR2 is FQGNSA. Trimming pared 1 base from V and 4 bases from J, leaving 19 bases between. The CDR3 spans 17 residues. The CDR3 loop is CASSLDPQGPGAYGYTF. In DNA, the CDR3 is TGTGCCAGCAGCTTAGATCCCCAGGGGCCCGGGGCCTATGGCTACACCTTC.

This chain connects TRBV4-1 to TRBJ2-5, with D possibly being TRBD1 (7 bases). The V and J ends lost 3 bases and 4 bases respectively, with 15 bases between them. CDR1 MGHRA and CDR2 YSYEKL come from the germline V gene. This CDR3 is built from 15 residues. The DNA for the CDR3 is TGCGCCAGCAGCCAGGAGGGGGCCGGTCGAGAGACCCAGTACTTC. Protein: CASSQEGAGRETQYF.

J is TRBJ2-6 and V is TRBV6-5, with 7 bases identical to TRBD2. After removal of 7 bases from V and 2 bases from J, the junction contained 5 bases not matched to a gene. Germline V gene sequence: CDR1 MNHEY, CDR2 SVGAGI. The CDR3 covers 15 residues. The CDR3 DNA is TGTGCCAGCACCTCGGCGGGGGCTGGGGCCAACGTCCTGACTTTC. Translating gives CASTSAGAGANVLTF.

The chain joins TRBV6-5 to TRBJ1-2; 7 bases fit TRBD1. CDR3 size: 15 residues. Germline lookup yields CDR1 MNHEY and CDR2 SVGAGI. J was trimmed by 8 bases and V by 6 bases; bases with no gene match: 15. The CDR3 DNA reads as TGTGCCAGCAGCCAGAGACAGGGTAACCCTTTAGGCTACACCTTC. Protein product: CASSQRQGNPLGYTF.

V usage is TRBV6-6 and J usage is TRBJ2-2; D is unclear. Germline V gives CDR1 MNHNY, CDR2 SVGAGI (reference sequence). The length of the CDR3 is 13 residues. CDR3 in amino acids: CASSLLNTGELFF. In nucleotides, the CDR3 is TGTGCTAGCTCCCTCCTGAACACCGGGGAGCTGTTTTTT.

This clone was seen once. This sequence joins TRBV5-6 and TRBJ2-2; D possibly corresponds to TRBD2 (5 bases). This CDR3 is built from 15 residues. Deletions cut 6 bases from V and 6 bases from J, with 18 bases between. Germline V gene sequence: CDR1 SGHDT, CDR2 YYEEEE. DNA of the CDR3: TGTGCCAGCACCCGAGAGAGGGCACGGGCCGGGGAGCTGTTTTTT. Its protein is CASTRERARAGELFF.

The gene calls are TRBV10-3 and TRBJ1-3, with 8 nucleotides matching TRBD1. The CDR3 totals 15 residues. Trimming cost V 3 bases and J 4 bases; bases outside gene matches: 5. Germline V gives CDR1 ENHRY, CDR2 SYGVKD. The CDR3 protein is CAISDPSGGGNTIYF. Here the CDR3 DNA reads TGTGCCATCAGTGACCCCTCAGGGGGCGGAAACACCATATATTTT.

This chain joins TRBV5-4 and TRBJ2-5; 7 nucleotides match TRBD2. V gave up 3 bases and J gave up 1 base; unmatched junction bases: 3. CDR1 and CDR2 from the germline V gene are SGHNT and YYREEE (reference sequence). The CDR3 has 14 residues. DNA of the CDR3: TGTGCCAGCAGCTCAGGACTAGTCCAAGAGACCCAGTACTTC. It yields the protein CASSSGLVQETQYF.

V and J are TRBV5-4 and TRBJ2-4, with D tentatively TRBD1 (5 bases). V lost 4 bases, J lost 3 bases, and 17 bases lay in between. CDR1 and CDR2 from the germline V gene are SGHNT and YYREEE (reference sequence). CDR3 length: 16 residues. CDR3 sequence (DNA): TGTGCCAGCAGCCCTTTCACAGGAATCGGCAAAAACATTCAGTACTTC. This translates into CASSPFTGIGKNIQYF. The full variable domain, completed using reference TRBV5-4 and TRBJ2-4, is ETGVTQSPTHLIKTRGQQVTLRCSSQSGHNTVSWYQQALGQGPQFIFQYYREEENGRGNFPPRFSGLQFPNYSSELNVNALELDDSALYLCASSPFTGIGKNIQYFGAGTRLSVL.

The genes are TRBV6-5 and TRBJ1-4; 9 bases are shared with TRBD1. The V gene end was trimmed by 8 bases and the J gene end by 4 bases; junction bases not matched to a gene: 5. The V gene's germline CDR1 is MNHEY and CDR2 SVGAGI. The CDR3 loop spans 14 amino acids. CDR3 residues: CASGTGLGNEKLFF. In DNA, the CDR3 is TGTGCCAGCGGGACAGGGTTGGGTAATGAAAAACTGTTTTTT.

The chain combines TRBV5-5 with TRBJ1-5, with D possibly being TRBD1 (6 bases). The germline V gene has CDR1 SGHKS and CDR2 YYEKEE (reference sequence). The CDR3 extends over 13 amino acids. V was shortened by 4 bases and J by 9 bases, with 14 bases between the two germline ends. DNA of the CDR3: TGTGCCAGCAGCGCGTCAACAGGGCGGCCCCAGCATTTT. Translation gives CASSASTGRPQHF.

This chain links TRBV6-5 with TRBJ1-2, with D possibly TRBD1 on 6 matching bases. Germline assignment: CDR1 MNHEY and CDR2 SVGAGI. Trimming pared 7 bases from V and 5 bases from J, leaving 20 bases between. This CDR3 spans 15 amino acids. CDR3 in amino acids: CASTLGAESLYGYTF. CDR3 bases: TGTGCCAGCACGCTGGGGGCCGAATCCCTATATGGCTACACCTTC.

The gene calls are TRBV28 and TRBJ1-4, with D perhaps matching TRBD1 (5 bases). Trimming pared 5 bases from V and 0 bases from J, leaving 19 bases between. Germline loops: CDR1 MDHEN, CDR2 SYDVKM. This CDR3 region has 18 residues. The CDR3 sequence: CASSNWARGWATNEKLFF. CDR3 coding DNA: TGTGCCAGCAGTAATTGGGCAAGGGGCTGGGCAACTAATGAAAAACTGTTTTTT.

The V gene is TRBV6-5, the J gene TRBJ2-5; D is perhaps TRBD1 (6 bases). Germline CDR1 reads MNHEY; CDR2 reads SVGAGI. The germline V and J ends were trimmed by 6 bases and 2 bases, with 13 bases remaining between them. This CDR3 has 14 amino acids. The CDR3 loop reads CASSPGDSQETQYF. The CDR3 DNA sequence: TGTGCCAGCAGCCCAGGGGATTCTCAAGAGACCCAGTACTTC.

The chain carries TRBV4-3 and TRBJ2-2; D may be TRBD2 (5 bases). The germline V and J ends were trimmed by 5 bases and 0 bases, with 10 bases remaining between them. Germline CDR1 LGHNA, CDR2 YSLEER. The CDR3 runs to 15 residues. The CDR3 spells CASSYRGANTGELFF. The CDR3 DNA sequence: TGCGCCAGCAGCTACCGGGGAGCGAACACCGGGGAGCTGTTTTTT.

In DNA form, the CDR3 reads TGTGCCAGCAGCTACGGGCCGGAGCGGGCCTACGAGCAGTACTTC. Its translation is CASSYGPERAYEQYF. The chain carries TRBV7-8 and TRBJ2-7; possible D gene TRBD2, 6 bases. Germline V gene sequence: CDR1 SGHVS, CDR2 FQNEAQ. Between the trimmed V and J ends, which lost 4 bases and 2 bases, there was a span of 15 bases. This CDR3 region has 15 residues.

This chain links TRBV29-1 with TRBJ2-2, with 8 nucleotides matching TRBD2. The V and J ends lost 4 bases and 1 base, in that order; junction bases with no gene match: 8. Germline CDR1 is SQVTM and CDR2 is ANQGSEA. CDR3 length: 16 amino acids. The CDR3: CSVVIRLAGNTGELFF. Written as DNA, the CDR3 is TGCAGCGTTGTAATACGGCTAGCGGGGAACACCGGGGAGCTGTTTTTT.

V is TRBV19 and J is TRBJ1-6, with D possibly being TRBD1 (5 bases). With 7 bases removed from V and 6 bases from J, the gap between germline ends came to 22 bases. Germline V lookup: CDR1 LNHDA, CDR2 SQIVND (reference sequence). CDR3 length: 17 amino acids. In DNA, the CDR3 is TGTGCCAGTATAGCGGGGTGGTTTTGGGGCCCTAATTCACCCCTCCACTTT. Translated, it gives CASIAGWFWGPNSPLHF.

V is TRBV12-3 or TRBV12-4 and J is TRBJ1-2; no clear D gene. The V gene lost 2 bases and the J gene lost 5 bases, with 6 bases spanning the gap. The CDR3 totals 12 residues. Here the CDR3 DNA reads TGTGCCAGCAGTTTACACAGTTATGGCTACACCTTC. Translating it yields CASSLHSYGYTF.

This clone was seen a single time. The CDR3 sequence is CASSPTGSGDEQYF. The CDR3 DNA sequence: TGTGCCAGCAGCCCGACAGGGAGTGGGGACGAGCAGTACTTC. The V call is TRBV3-1 (or the pseudogene TRBV3-2), the J call TRBJ2-7; TRBD1 matches at 7 bases. J gave up 5 bases and V 4 bases, and 8 bases lay outside the gene matches. Looked up from germline, CDR1 is LGHDT and CDR2 is YNNKEL (reference sequence). The CDR3 runs 14 residues.